This T cell receptor (beta chain) was captured by sequencing in a study of cytomegalovirus exposure and HLA in healthy donors (dated by TCRdb to between 2016 and 2019). For context, the study as a whole: According to an earlier analysis of a few hundred of the donors, about 179 million T cells yielded over 100 million unique TCR beta sequences and 276 Gb of sequence data. In a later analysis, previously published TCR beta repertoires from about 640 donors were re-analyzed and high-resolution HLA genotyping was added so that TCR occurrence patterns could be studied. Along with the roughly 710-subject first cohort, a separate validation cohort of some 130 different subjects was used. All discovery cohort repertoires had been generated on a single sequencing platform. Class I and class II HLA loci were covered by the typing at four-digit resolution. Among the roughly 400 genotyped donors, approximately 81% belonged to the genetic ancestry cluster associated with self-reported Caucasian donors. An early release covering some 640 HLA-typed donors comprised 250 to 350 gigabases of sequencing data and approximately 80 million unique TCR sequences. The number of donors typed differed by locus, with about 629-640 for A, B, C, DRB1 and DQB1, around 500 for DQA1, approximately 580 for DPA1, and around 460 for DPB1. Alongside the repertoire data, information on donor age, sex, ethnicity and CMV serostatus was compiled. Four to six DR-DQ haplotypes were handled as single units for association and clustering, since linkage in the cohort was strong. Using immunosequencing, the study profiled T cell repertoires from 500 to 800 subjects and related those repertoires to cytomegalovirus serostatus. A later genetic analysis used genome-wide SNP genotypes for about three fifths of the roughly 700 donors, treating that subset as a discovery cohort. Among 398 genotyped donors of the cohort, an average of approximately 240,000 unique TCR beta nucleotide sequences was sequenced per donor, of which 15% to 20% were non-productive. The study aimed to test whether cataloging public T cell receptors could reveal signatures of past pathogen exposure. To decide whether each TCR beta V gene segment behaved as functional or pseudogenic, an earlier analysis of fewer than 750 of the donors relied on high-throughput TCR beta sequencing. Rather than drawing on any new phenotypic data, the later analysis identified candidate immune exposures from TCR beta sequences and the way those sequences occurred across donors. To predict cytomegalovirus infection status, the study combined high-throughput TCR immunosequencing, statistical association of individual TCRs with disease status, and machine learning.

The library relied on the immunoSEQ multiplex PCR assay. For the multiplex PCR, a mixture combining 60 forward primers for TCR Vbeta segments and 13 reverse primers for TCR Jbeta segments was used. Amplification of the CDR3 region of rearranged TCR beta genes was performed with a multiplex PCR assay on genomic DNA. The Illumina HiSeq System was used to sequence the amplified TCR beta libraries as 87-base-pair reads. The study's processing was this. Across the roughly 670 repertoires, a later analysis counted tens of millions of unique TCR beta chains, about 10 million of which were shared by at least two donors. Raw reads were error-corrected and collapsed into unique sequences by a nearest-neighbor algorithm in which closely related sequences were merged to remove PCR and sequencing errors. Alignment of CDR3 sequences to IMGT reference sequences was used to assign V, D and J gene segments. For a sequence to be retained, at least a six-nucleotide match to both a V gene segment and a J gene segment was required. Rearrangements were called productive when the CDR3 lacked stop codons and stayed in frame with V and J; all others were non-productive. CDR3 was defined by IMGT convention, running from the second conserved V-encoded cysteine to the conserved J-encoded phenylalanine. The earlier analysis of more than 450 of the donors excluded sequences that lacked an unambiguous match to a single V gene segment. In an earlier analysis of around 590 of the donors, a V segment was called functional when productive rearrangements were above 56.7%, and segregating when the standard deviation between donors exceeded 5%. A statistical classification framework was built for diagnosing cytomegalovirus status from the catalog of TCR beta chain sequences. In a later analysis, V and J genes were assigned by comparing TCR nucleotide sequences against IMGT/GENE-DB human TR gene sequences. A later analysis assigned CDR3 sequences and most-parsimonious VDJ recombination scenarios with the TCRdist pipeline. A later analysis defined each TCR beta chain by its CDR3 amino acid sequence plus V-gene family, and excluded reads lacking a unique V-gene family. In a later analysis, approximately 590 highly shared, low-generation-probability nucleotide sequences were removed to address suspected cross-contamination and a sequencing artifact. For each public chain, a later analysis derived a clonal expansion index from normalized ranks of inferred template counts within each repertoire. In a later analysis, generation probabilities were computed with a VDJ recombination model fitted to out-of-frame rearrangements, and the resulting probabilities were checked against IGoR. Hypergeometric tests were used in a later analysis to score TCR-TCR, TCR-HLA and TCR-CMV co-occurrence, with a repertoire-size bias correction applied to the TCR pairs. To estimate false discovery rates, a later analysis permuted the HLA or CMV assignments 20 times. In a later analysis, co-occurring TCRs were grouped using DBSCAN, with TCRdist sequence similarity added in when clustering inside HLA-allele-positive subsets. Repertoires with fewer than 30,000 or more than 120,000 public chains were left out of co-occurrence clustering, as were about five repertoires with anomalous nucleotide sharing. The table comes from immuneACCESS by way of TCRdb, which keeps in-frame sequences with V and J called. Part of the clones is missing from these tables; in studies checked, under half for an unresolved V gene and the rest for unknown reasons. D and trimming come from the DNA, and the V and J calls and clone size come from that table. The sample contains about 85,000 clones, 75% to 85% of them found a single time. The ten biggest clones cover less than 40% of the sample.

The cohort comprised around 690 healthy bone marrow donors. At the time of sampling, all cohort members were nominally healthy, though unrecorded immune exposures were likely present. The donor was CMV seropositive and belonged to the group of more than 250 seropositive cohort members. A peripheral blood sample was collected from each donor, and TCR beta sequencing was performed on peripheral blood mononuclear cells. The Qiagen DNeasy Blood Extraction Kit was used to extract genomic DNA from the blood cell samples. The CDR3 numbers 15 residues from cysteine through phenylalanine. Only the CDR3 DNA stays, 45 bases, in frame from base 1. The germline V gene yields SGDLS for CDR1 and YYNGEE for CDR2. Trimmed from V: 3 bases; trimmed from J: 5 bases; junction bases lacking a gene match: 2. This clone was seen only once. There is no known antigen for this receptor. Per-nucleotide qualities are absent, and no much larger clonotype sits a single base away.

General findings and caveats noted by the study authors: An earlier analysis of 587 of the donors showed that most TCR beta V segments appeared in productive rearrangements either about 90% or about 30% of the time, which broadly matched IMGT annotations. The presence/absence analyses assumed that sequencing depth was roughly uniform across donors, and that assumption may not be true. Correlated functional status among segregating V segments might reflect linkage disequilibrium, but an unknown experimental factor could not be ruled out. A later analysis found that HLA-associated TCR beta chains were more clonally expanded and had lower generation probabilities than equally common non-associated chains. A total of fewer than 200 TCR beta chains were listed by the study as associated with cytomegalovirus. Assigning TCR associations to individual alleles was difficult when HLA alleles, especially DR and DQ, strongly co-occurred. According to a later analysis, TCR association rates differed among HLA loci, with DRB1 alleles showing the most associated TCRs and HLA-C alleles showing the fewest. Some IMGT-functional V segments, including TRBV6-2 and TRBV6-3, could not be distinguished by the 87-base-pair reads and were therefore excluded. A later analysis associated 15,000 or so TCR beta sequences with specific HLA alleles at a false discovery rate of 0.05. In this cohort, only TCR beta chains were sequenced, and detectable features were limited by the absence of alpha or paired-chain data. In both the original and validation cohorts, the classifier was reported to diagnose cytomegalovirus status with high specificity and sensitivity. In a later genetic analysis, a missense DCLRE1C variant was associated with V-gene and J-gene trimming of TCR beta chains, and the association was replicated in an independent cohort. A later analysis reported that several top co-occurrence clusters appeared linked to parvovirus B19, influenza, CMV and Epstein-Barr virus. A few of the identified cytomegalovirus-associated TCR beta chains were confirmed in vitro to be specific for cytomegalovirus antigens. Most TCR sequences were seen in very few donors, while some public TCRs were found in many individuals. A cluster of highly shared sequence variants was judged likely to represent a technical artifact of the sequencing pipeline. Immune exposure information for the cohort was limited to CMV serostatus. Compared with the roughly 600-donor mean, donors in an Asian-associated ancestry cluster had fewer N-insertions in productive TCRs, according to a later genetic analysis. It was suggested by the authors that the approach could potentially be generalized to other disease states and immunological phenotypes. Because HLA typing was unavailable for some donors at each locus, only the typed subset was used in association tests. The earlier analysis of a few hundred of the donors excluded some 15 rarely observed V segments, including chromosome 9 orphons, because counts were too low. A further reported finding was that TCR beta sequences accurately predicted the HLA-A and HLA-B alleles for most subjects in the first cohort. A later analysis found that most CMV-associated TCR beta chains appeared HLA-restricted, with HLA associations seemingly driven largely by CMV exposure.

The sequenced sample was PBMCs. The rearranged chain carries TRBV9 and TRBJ2-3; 14 central bases correspond to TRBD2. This TCR came from a man aged 50 to 60 in good health and CMV-seropositive. The CDR3 region reads CASSAGLAGVDTQYF. The sequenced DNA is TGTGCCAGCAGCGCGGGACTAGCGGGAGTAGATACGCAGTATTTT.